The 24 T cell receptor beta chains below all came from one sample that was sequenced in a study of T-cell reconstitution after alpha-beta-depleted transplantation in children. Library preparation (for TCRbeta) was performed with unique molecular identifiers. MiXCR was run by TCRdb on the PCR reads, yielding one entry per CDR3 protein. The sample includes hundreds of thousands of distinct CDR3 sequences, less than 9% seen only once; the top ten take about 6.4%. The sample here was PBMCs, mostly from graft donor cells, taken 180 days after TCRalphabeta/CD19-depleted stem cell transplant. The receptors were sampled from a male patient younger than 18 who had a stem cell transplant for acute lymphoblastic leukemia, so the T cells may come from the graft donor.

This clonotype was found many times. The chain couples TRBV29-1 to TRBJ2-3; D gene unclear. Trimming shortened V by 5 bases and J by 1 base, and 13 bases separated the two germline ends. This CDR3 spans 14 amino acids. The germline gives CDR1 SQVTM, CDR2 ANQGSEA. The CDR3 is CSVRAETGTDTQYF. In DNA, the CDR3 is TGCAGCGTTCGGGCGGAAACAGGCACAGATACGCAGTATTTT.

This clonotype was picked up many times. The chain employs TRBV5-1 and TRBJ1-1, with a weak D call TRBD1 (5 bases). CDR1 and CDR2 from the germline V gene are SGHRS and YFSETQ. The CDR3 runs 16 residues. Trimming took off 0 bases at V and 2 bases at J, with 14 bases between the two ends. CDR3 in DNA: TGCGCCAGCAGCTTGGCCGGCAGGGTGACAAACACTGAAGCTTTCTTT. Protein: CASSLAGRVTNTEAFF.

This clonotype was observed many times. This chain connects TRBV3-1 to TRBJ2-1; D gene unclear. Trimming took 2 bases from V and 4 from J, leaving 6 bases between them. The CDR3 covers 13 residues. CDR1 and CDR2 (germline): LGHDT, YNNKEL (reference sequence). The CDR3 region has the DNA TGTGCCAGCAGCCAACTAGGTTACAATGAGCAGTTCTTC. Its protein is CASSQLGYNEQFF.

The sample holds many counts of this clonotype. The DNA of the CDR3 is TGTGCCAGCAGCTTGGTCGACACTGAGCAGTTCTTC. This gives the protein CASSLVDTEQFF. The chain uses TRBV5-6 and TRBJ2-1; D ambiguous. V was pared by 0 bases and J by 9 bases, with 7 bases between. There are 12 residues in the CDR3. CDR1 and CDR2 (germline): SGHDT, YYEEEE.

This clonotype appeared many times. V usage is TRBV12-3 or TRBV12-4 and J usage is TRBJ2-5; 7 positions agree with TRBD1. With V trimmed by 3 bases and J by 4 bases, 5 bases remained unmatched. The CDR3 consists of 14 residues. Written as DNA, the CDR3 is TGTGCCAGCAGTTTGGACGCAGGGGGAGAGACCCAGTACTTC. This encodes CASSLDAGGETQYF.

This clonotype was seen repeatedly, ten times or more. The rearrangement uses TRBV28 and TRBJ2-7, with a possible D match to TRBD1 (6 bases). Trimming left V 3 bases short and J 2 bases short, with 11 bases between. The CDR3 runs to 14 residues. The V gene's germline CDR1 is MDHEN and CDR2 SYDVKM. The CDR3 bases are TGTGCCAGCAGTTTCCCTGGACAGACCTACGAGCAGTACTTC. Residues: CASSFPGQTYEQYF. The full variable domain, its missing parts supplied by reference TRBV28 and TRBJ2-7, is DVKVTQSSRYLVKRTGEKVFLECVQDMDHENMFWYRQDPGLGLRLIYFSYDVKMKEKGDIPEGYSVSREKKERFSLILESASTNQTSMYLCASSFPGQTYEQYFGPGTRLTVT.

This clonotype was seen at least ten times. This chain uses TRBV9 with TRBJ2-3; D not resolved. Trimming cost V 4 bases and J 0 bases, with 12 bases left between them. There are 15 residues in the CDR3. The germline gives CDR1 SGDLS, CDR2 YYNGEE. The DNA of the CDR3 is TGTGCCAGCAGCCCTACGTTACACAGCACAGATACGCAGTATTTT. Translation: CASSPTLHSTDTQYF.

This clonotype was counted ten times or more. The chain employs TRBV11-1 and TRBJ2-7; 11 nucleotides align to TRBD2. The CDR3 has 18 amino acids. From germline, CDR1 is SGHAT and CDR2 FQDESV (reference sequence). The trim removed 2 bases at V and 4 bases at J, leaving 13 bases unmatched. The CDR3 DNA reads TGTGCCAGCAGCTTAACGGGGAAACTAGCGGGAGTATTGTACGAGCAGTACTTC. Translated, it gives CASSLTGKLAGVLYEQYF.

This clonotype appeared many times. This chain joins TRBV6-6 and TRBJ2-5; 8 nucleotides align to TRBD2. The CDR3 covers 13 residues. The germline CDR1 and CDR2 sequences are MNHNY and SVGAGI (reference sequence). The trim removed 5 bases at V and 2 bases at J, leaving 1 base unmatched. CDR3 region: CASSERGQETQYF. The CDR3 DNA reads as TGTGCCAGCAGTGAGCGGGGGCAAGAGACCCAGTACTTC.

This clonotype was counted at least ten times. The V call is TRBV5-5, the J call TRBJ1-5; D unresolved. Germline V gives CDR1 SGHKS, CDR2 YYEKEE (reference sequence). The CDR3 is 15 amino acids. Trimming took off 0 bases at V and 2 bases at J, with 9 bases between the two ends. CDR3 DNA: TGTGCCAGCAGCTTGGTGGGAAGGGGCAATCAGCCCCAGCATTTT. Its translation: CASSLVGRGNQPQHF. Supplemented by reference TRBV5-5 and TRBJ1-5, the full variable domain reads DAGVTQSPTHLIKTRGQQVTLRCSPISGHKSVSWYQQVLGQGPQFIFQYYEKEERGRGNFPDRFSARQFPNYSSELNVNALLLGDSALYLCASSLVGRGNQPQHFGDGTRLSIL.

This clonotype was counted a few times. The V call is TRBV4-2, the J call TRBJ2-3, with 14 bases identical to TRBD2. Trimming removed 4 bases from V and 2 bases from J; junction bases left unmatched: 2. From germline, CDR1 is LGHNA and CDR2 YNFKEQ. The CDR3 is made up of 16 amino acids. This CDR3 is CASSPGLAGDTDTQYF. CDR3 nucleotide sequence: TGTGCCAGCAGCCCGGGACTAGCGGGAGACACAGATACGCAGTATTTT.

This clonotype was recorded at least ten times. The V and J genes are TRBV27 and TRBJ2-3; unclear D gene. Per the germline V gene, CDR1 is MNHEY and CDR2 is SMNVEV (reference sequence). The CDR3 runs to 15 residues. The germline V and J ends were trimmed by 7 bases and 2 bases, with 16 bases remaining between them. The CDR3 spells CASNPRFGDTDTQYF. The CDR3 coding sequence is TGTGCCAGCAACCCAAGGTTTGGGGACACAGATACGCAGTATTTT.

This clonotype was found many times. The chain joins TRBV4-3 to TRBJ1-4; 9 bases line up with TRBD1. Looked up from germline, CDR1 is LGHNA and CDR2 is YSLEER. Unmatched junction bases numbered 5, after V lost 1 base and J lost 8 bases. The CDR3 loop spans 15 amino acids. The CDR3 nucleotides read TGCGCCAGCAGCCAAGGGACAGGGGAAAAAGAAAAACTGTTTTTT. Translated, it gives CASSQGTGEKEKLFF.

Many counts were recorded for this clonotype. The gene calls are TRBV9 and TRBJ2-2; the match to TRBD1 covers 9 bases. The CDR3 runs to 15 residues. CDR1 is SGDLS and CDR2 is YYNGEE in the germline V gene. V shed 3 bases and J 2 bases; nucleotides not matched to a gene: 2. As DNA, the CDR3 is TGTGCCAGCAGCGAGGGACAGGGCAACACCGGGGAGCTGTTTTTT. This gives the protein CASSEGQGNTGELFF.

This clonotype was seen ten or more times. CDR3 amino acids: CASSLGAWELSTDTQYF. CDR3 in DNA: TGCGCCAGCAGCTTGGGGGCCTGGGAGCTGAGCACAGATACGCAGTATTTT. The chain has TRBV5-1 and TRBJ2-3; the D gene is possibly TRBD2 (5 bases). Looked up from germline, CDR1 is SGHRS and CDR2 is YFSETQ. This CDR3 has 17 residues. V was clipped by 0 bases and J by 0 bases, with 14 bases between them.

As concerns this clonotype: This clone may be a read error of a much larger clone one base away. The chain recombines TRBV27 with TRBJ2-3; TRBD1 agrees at 9 bases. Germline-derived CDR1 and CDR2 are MNHEY and SMNVEV (reference sequence). The CDR3 loop spans 15 amino acids. For the CDR3, the DNA is TGTGCCAGCAAAGCCGGACAGGGGTCCGGCCATACGCATTATTTT. Translating it yields CASKAGQGSGHTHYF.

This clonotype was detected many times. The chain carries TRBV7-2 and TRBJ1-3; 9 nucleotides match TRBD1. Germline values: CDR1 SGHTA, CDR2 FQGNSA. After removal of 3 bases from V and 3 bases from J, the junction contained 6 bases not matched to a gene. The CDR3 is 16 residues long. The CDR3 DNA is TGTGCCAGCAGCTTGGGGCGACAGGGGGTTGGAAACACCATATATTTT. Its translation: CASSLGRQGVGNTIYF.

This clonotype came up many times. The V gene is TRBV4-3, the J gene TRBJ1-2, with unresolved D. The CDR3 consists of 15 residues. V was shortened by 2 bases and J by 4 bases, with 14 bases between the two germline ends. Germline loops: CDR1 LGHNA, CDR2 YSLEER. The CDR3 DNA reads as TGCGCCAGCAGCCAACAGGCAGGTTCCTTCTATGGCTACACCTTC. Amino acids: CASSQQAGSFYGYTF.

This clonotype occurred a few times. This chain links TRBV12-3 or TRBV12-4 with TRBJ1-5, with a tentative D call TRBD1 (6 bases). The CDR3 spans 17 residues. Trimming took 6 bases from V and 5 from J, leaving 23 bases between them. For the CDR3, the DNA is TGTGCCAGCAGAGGGGGGTGGGGCAGGGGTGGGGATCAGCCCCAGCATTTT. Translating it yields CASRGGWGRGGDQPQHF.

In this sample, this clonotype turned up many times. The rearrangement uses TRBV20-1 and TRBJ2-6; D gene uncertain. This CDR3 is 11 amino acids long. Germline values: CDR1 DFQATT, CDR2 SNEGSKA (reference sequence). The ends were cut back, 0 bases at V and 11 bases at J, with 5 bases in the middle. The CDR3 region has the DNA TGCAGTGCTAGAGATCCCTACGTCCTGACTTTC. Amino acids: CSARDPYVLTF.

This clonotype was seen repeatedly, ten times or more. The chain carries TRBV4-2 and TRBJ2-1; D is ambiguous. V was clipped by 2 bases and J by 3 bases, with 17 bases between them. CDR3 length equals 17 residues. The germline V gene has CDR1 LGHNA and CDR2 YNFKEQ. CDR3 sequence (DNA): TGTGCCAGCAGCCAATTGGGCCCCCCAGCGTTCTACAATGAGCAGTTCTTC. It encodes CASSQLGPPAFYNEQFF.

Many counts were recorded for this clonotype. The gene calls are TRBV6-5 and TRBJ2-1; weak D call: TRBD2 (5 bases). Trimming took off 4 bases at V and 5 bases at J, with 12 bases between the two ends. The germline V gene encodes CDR1 MNHEY and CDR2 SVGAGI. CDR3 length: 14 residues. In DNA form, the CDR3 reads TGTGCCAGCAGTTCCAGAGCGGCAAACAATGAGCAGTTCTTC. Translation gives CASSSRAANNEQFF.

This clonotype was seen many times. The chain combines TRBV12-3 or TRBV12-4 with TRBJ1-1; D is undetermined. CDR3 length equals 13 residues. The V and J ends lost 1 base and 2 bases respectively, with 5 bases between them. CDR3 sequence reads: CASSLDSNTEAFF. CDR3 coding DNA: TGTGCCAGCAGTTTAGACAGCAACACTGAAGCTTTCTTT.

This clonotype was detected many times. The rearrangement links TRBV6-6 to TRBJ1-2, with D possibly being TRBD1 (5 bases). Trimming took off 5 bases at V and 8 bases at J, with 15 bases between the two ends. Germline CDR1 and CDR2: MNHNY and SVGAGI (reference sequence). CDR3 size: 13 residues. In DNA form, the CDR3 reads TGTGCCAGCAGTAGCCGGGACCTAGAGGGCTACACCTTC. The encoded protein is CASSSRDLEGYTF.